The 10 T cell receptor beta chains given below trace back to one sample, sequenced in a study of T cells in Graves' hyperthyroidism and ophthalmopathy. RNA transcripts were the template for amplifying TCR beta CDR3 regions. The HTBI set primed first-round TCR CDR3 RT-PCR. TCRdb ran MiXCR on the multiplex PCR reads and lists one entry per CDR3 protein. The sample contains about 760,000 distinct CDR3 sequences, approximately 40% of which appear only once. Sequencing was performed on blood. The receptors originated from a woman aged 40 to 55 with Graves' hyperthyroidism.

At least ten counts were recorded for this clonotype. The chain has TRBV29-1 and TRBJ2-7; D unclear. CDR1 is SQVTM, CDR2 ANQGSEA, per germline. The length of the CDR3 is 13 residues. V was pared by 1 base and J by 0 bases, with 7 bases between. This CDR3 reads CSVEVETSYEQYF. CDR3 nucleotide sequence: TGCAGCGTTGAAGTCGAAACCTCCTACGAGCAGTACTTC.

Ten or more counts support this clonotype. This chain connects TRBV29-1 to TRBJ1-1, with unresolved D. The CDR3 extends over 10 amino acids. Trimming cost V 5 bases and J 1 base, with 2 bases left between them. Germline V CDR1 and CDR2: SQVTM, ANQGSEA. The CDR3 DNA reads as TGCAGCGTTTCGAACACTGAAGCTTTCTTT. This gives the protein CSVSNTEAFF.

This clonotype has just a few counts. In DNA, the CDR3 is TGTGCCAGCAGCCAAGACGGGTTGTGGAATCAGCCCCAGCATTTT. The encoded protein is CASSQDGLWNQPQHF. The chain carries TRBV5-5 and TRBJ1-5, with D unclear. Germline V gives CDR1 SGHKS, CDR2 YYEKEE (reference sequence). The CDR3 runs 15 residues. Trimming took 4 bases from V and 4 from J, leaving 15 bases between them.

This chain uses TRBV29-1 with TRBJ2-1; the D is unclear. CDR1 is SQVTM and CDR2 is ANQGSEA in the germline V gene. The length of the CDR3 is 13 residues. Trimming left V 4 bases short and J 6 bases short, with 13 bases between. The CDR3 coding sequence is TGCAGCGTTGTCCCAAATGGGGTCAATGAGCAGTTCTTC. Translated, it gives CSVVPNGVNEQFF.

This clonotype was counted at least ten times. CDR3 sequence (DNA): TGTGCCAGCAGTTTTACCATAGAGGAGACCCAGTACTTC. Translated: CASSFTIEETQYF. The gene calls are TRBV7-9 and TRBJ2-5; D is uncertain. This CDR3 is 13 amino acids long. Germline V gene lookup returns CDR1 SEHNR and CDR2 FQNEAQ (reference sequence). Trimming removed 6 bases at V and 5 bases at J, with 13 bases between.

The chain has TRBV6-5 and TRBJ1-4, with 7 bases matching TRBD1. Germline V CDR1 and CDR2: MNHEY, SVGAGI. The CDR3 has 15 residues. The trim removed 6 bases at V and 5 bases at J, leaving 9 bases unmatched. In DNA form, the CDR3 reads TGTGCCAGCAGCACTCCGGGACAGTGGAATGAAAAACTGTTTTTT. Translating it yields CASSTPGQWNEKLFF.

The chain has TRBV2 and TRBJ2-2, with D perhaps given as TRBD1 or TRBD2 (6 bases each). CDR1 and CDR2 from the germline V gene are SNHLY and FYNNEI. The CDR3 covers 19 residues. The ends were cut back, 3 bases at V and 2 bases at J, with 22 bases in the middle. This chain's CDR3 is CASSDVDRSGLLNTGELFF. CDR3 bases: TGTGCCAGCAGTGACGTGGACAGATCGGGACTGCTAAACACCGGGGAGCTGTTTTTT.

The chain employs TRBV10-3 and TRBJ2-3; no reliable D call. The CDR3 consists of 13 residues. Germline V CDR1 and CDR2: ENHRY, SYGVKD. Between the trimmed V and J ends, which lost 8 bases and 1 base, there was a span of 10 bases. In DNA, the CDR3 is TGTGCCATCCAACCCATCGGCACAGATACGCAGTATTTT. Its protein product is CAIQPIGTDTQYF.

J is TRBJ1-2 and V is TRBV10-2; a weak D match, TRBD1 (6 bases). Trimming cost V 0 bases and J 4 bases, with 9 bases left between them. CDR1 and CDR2 from the germline V gene are WSHSY and SAAADI. The CDR3 has 14 residues. CDR3 sequence (DNA): TGCGCCAGCAGTGAGTCAGGGACACTCTATGGCTACACCTTC. It is translated as CASSESGTLYGYTF.

The V gene is TRBV11-1, the J gene TRBJ2-7; D unresolved. The end of the DNA is better explained by TRBJ2-4, so the J call may be wrong. Per germline, CDR1 SGHAT and CDR2 FQDESV (reference sequence). The CDR3 has 16 amino acids. The CDR3 DNA sequence: TGTGCCAGCAGCTTAGCCGACAATCTAGCCAAAAACATTCAGTACTTC. Translation: CASSLADNLAKNIQYF.